The T cell receptor (beta chain) described here comes from a study of T cells in women clearing cervical HPV infection. Libraries were prepared by immunoSEQ multiplex PCR; TCRdb keeps only in-frame clonotypes and omits some of them. The sample has fewer than 25,000 clones. To note about this clone: Read data end 3 residues before the CDR3 end; the end is taken from the germline J gene.

Germline loops: CDR1 MDHEN, CDR2 SYDVKM. This CDR3 comprises 11 residues. Trimming removed 2 bases at V and 7 bases at J, with 5 bases between. The rearrangement links TRBV28 to TRBJ1-2; no clear D. The origin of this receptor is a woman aged 18 to 75 with a cervical HPV16 infection that either progressed to CIN3+ or cleared (not recorded which). The sample comprised blood buffy coat. The CDR3 spells CASSLGGGYTF. The covered CDR3 bases are TGTGCCAGCAGTTTAGGCGGTGGC.